Listed below are T cell receptor beta chains from one sample, sequenced in a study of T cells in tuberculosis. Repertoires were generated with immunoSEQ multiplex PCR, while TCRdb's copy carries only in-frame clones and drops some. The table lists tens of thousands of clones, just over 90% of them singletons. The sequenced sample was PBMCs. All receptors come from a donor aged 10-29 years with latent tuberculosis or without tuberculosis infection. Both conserved end residues are part of each CDR3. The order of the fields is V gene, clone size, D gene, J gene, CDR3 DNA, CDR3 protein. D genes are given only for firm matches. Some rows mark clone size as missing; the rest say once, few, many or name a class of expanded clone.

TRBV6-1,NA,NA,TRBJ2-1,TGTGCCAGCAGTGGGACTGAATACAATGAGCAGTTCTTC,CASSGTEYNEQFF
TRBV4-2,NA,TRBD2,TRBJ2-3,TGTGCCAGCAGCCAAGGACTAGCGGGGGGGTTGTCGTCAGATACGCAGTATTTT,CASSQGLAGGLSSDTQYF
TRBV27,NA,TRBD2,TRBJ2-1,TGTGCCAGCAGTTCATTACTAGCGGGAAATGAGCAGTTCTTC,CASSSLLAGNEQFF
TRBV4-2,once,NA,TRBJ1-1,TGTGCCAGCAGCCCAACAGGCCGGGGGGGCACTGAAGCTTTCTTT,CASSPTGRGGTEAFF
TRBV5-1,NA,TRBD1,TRBJ1-1,TGCGCCAGCAGCTTGGGATGGGACAGGGGAGCTGAATCTTTCTTT,CASSLGWDRGAESFF
TRBV6-4,NA,TRBD2,TRBJ2-2,TGTGCCAGCAGTGACGGTAGCGGGGTATCCGGGGAGCTGTTTTTT,CASSDGSGVSGELFF
TRBV5-1,NA,TRBD2,TRBJ2-7,TGCGCCAGCAGCTTGCGGCTAGCGGGACCAACCTACGAGCAGTACTTC,CASSLRLAGPTYEQYF
TRBV6-6,NA,NA,TRBJ2-2,TGTGCCAGCAGGGGGACTCAAAACACCGGGGAGCTGTTTTTT,CASRGTQNTGELFF
TRBV4-1,NA,NA,TRBJ2-2,TGCGCCAGCAGCCAAGAAGAGGGTAGTGGCGCCGGGGAGCTGTTTTTT,CASSQEEGSGAGELFF
TRBV7-9,NA,TRBD1,TRBJ1-2,TGTGCCAGCAGCTTATTCCAGGGGGGAACGGCAGGCTACACCTTC,CASSLFQGGTAGYTF
TRBV19,NA,NA,TRBJ2-7,TGTGCCAGTCAGGAGGGCCAGGATGGGGAGCAGTACTTC,CASQEGQDGEQYF
TRBV10-2,NA,NA,TRBJ2-2,TGCGCCAGCAGTGACATACCGGGCCTTTGGCGGGGCACCGGGGAGCTGTTTTTT,CASSDIPGLWRGTGELFF
TRBV28,NA,TRBD1,TRBJ2-7,TGTGCCAGCAACCGAAGACAGGGGAAAAACGAGCAGTACTTC,CASNRRQGKNEQYF
TRBV7-9,NA,TRBD2,TRBJ2-5,TGTGCCAGCAGCCCCAGGGGCGGGAGGCCATTATTGGAGACCCAGTACTTC,CASSPRGGRPLLETQYF
TRBV11-2,NA,TRBD1,TRBJ1-5,TGTGCCAGCAGCGTCTCCGGGACAGAGAGTCAGCCCCAGCATTTT,CASSVSGTESQPQHF
TRBV7-3,once,TRBD2,TRBJ2-1,TGTGCCAGCAGCCAGCGGGGGGGCCCCTACAATGAGCAGTTCTTC,CASSQRGGPYNEQFF
TRBV7-3,NA,NA,TRBJ1-6,TGTGCCAGCAGCTTTTCATCAGATCCTAATTCACCCCTCCACTTT,CASSFSSDPNSPLHF
TRBV19,NA,TRBD2,TRBJ2-7,TGTGCCAGTAGTATGAGCGGGAGTTCCGGTTGGGGGTACGAGCAGTACTTC,CASSMSGSSGWGYEQYF
TRBV2,NA,NA,TRBJ2-4,TGTGCCAGCAGCTTGGAGGCCAGTGAGTACTTC,CASSLEASEYF